These 26 T cell receptor beta chains originate from one sample sequenced in a study of T cells in Graves' hyperthyroidism and ophthalmopathy. The investigators amplified TCR beta CDR3 regions from RNA transcripts. During a first-round RT-PCR of the TCR CDR3, the HTBI primer set was used. TCRdb called the multiplex PCR reads again in MiXCR, with one record for every CDR3 protein. Of 450,000 to 650,000 distinct CDR3 sequences in the sample, roughly 20% are singletons; the top ten hold around 27%. The sample comprised blood. The receptors come from a man younger than 35 with Graves' hyperthyroidism.

Many counts were recorded for this clonotype. The chain couples TRBV30 to TRBJ2-7; D not certain. The CDR3 is made up of 11 amino acids. Germline V gene data show CDR1 as GTSNPN and CDR2 as SVGIG (reference sequence). The V end was cut by 1 base, the J end by 4 bases, with 5 bases between. This CDR3 reads CAWSALYEQYF. DNA for the CDR3: TGTGCCTGGAGTGCACTGTACGAGCAGTACTTC.

The V and J genes are TRBV6-5 and TRBJ1-1; 8 nucleotides align to TRBD1. Germline CDR1 is MNHEY and CDR2 is SVGAGI. Germline trimming cut 2 bases from V and 7 bases from J; bases unmatched to any gene: 9. CDR3 size: 15 residues. The CDR3 DNA follows: TGTGCCAGCAGTTACCGTCCCAGGGGGCTTAGTGAAGCTTTCTTT. Its translation: CASSYRPRGLSEAFF.

This clonotype has ten or more counts. The genes are TRBV6-5 and TRBJ1-3, with D hard to call. Germline values: CDR1 MNHEY, CDR2 SVGAGI. Deletions cut 7 bases from V and 4 bases from J, with 20 bases between. The CDR3 sequence is 16 residues long. CDR3 residues: CASNPEVVGTGNTIYF. DNA of the CDR3: TGTGCCAGCAACCCGGAGGTGGTGGGCACGGGAAACACCATATATTTT.

This clonotype was detected many times. This chain joins TRBV12-3 or TRBV12-4 and TRBJ1-3; TRBD1 agrees at 8 bases. This CDR3 is built from 14 residues. V was clipped by 7 bases and J by 4 bases; unmatched bases: 6. Here the CDR3 reads CASKDRAAGNTIYF. DNA for the CDR3: TGTGCCAGCAAGGACAGGGCGGCCGGAAACACCATATATTTT.

This clonotype appeared many times. The chain couples TRBV18 to TRBJ2-5; D tentatively fits TRBD1 or TRBD2 (5 bases each). V dropped 1 base and J dropped 2 bases, with 8 bases sitting between them. The V gene's germline CDR1 is KGHSH and CDR2 LQKENI. The CDR3 contains 14 residues. The CDR3 DNA reads as TGTGCCAGCTCACCACGCAGGGAGCAAGAGACCCAGTACTTC. It is translated as CASSPRREQETQYF.

In this sample, this clonotype turned up many times. The chain links TRBV30 to TRBJ1-5; 8 bases are a match to TRBD1. The CDR3 sequence is 14 residues long. Per the germline V gene, CDR1 is GTSNPN and CDR2 is SVGIG (reference sequence). The ends lost 1 base at V and 5 bases at J; junction bases unmatched: 4. CDR3 nucleotides: TGTGCCTGGAGTGAGCCAGGGGGCTATCAGCCCCAGCATTTT. As protein: CAWSEPGGYQPQHF.

This clonotype was found many times. The chain is built from TRBV28 and TRBJ2-2, with 8 bases aligning to TRBD2. The length of the CDR3 is 14 residues. CDR1 is MDHEN, CDR2 SYDVKM, per germline. V lost 6 bases to trimming and J lost 6 bases; unmatched junction nucleotides: 6. CDR3 sequence (DNA): TGTGCCAGCAGCCAGACTAGCGCAGCCGGGGAGCTGTTTTTT. As protein: CASSQTSAAGELFF.

This clonotype was counted ten times or more. This chain connects TRBV5-4 to TRBJ2-5, with 8 bases fitting TRBD2. The germline CDR1 and CDR2 sequences are SGHNT and YYREEE (reference sequence). The CDR3 consists of 16 residues. V shed 0 bases, J shed 1 base, and the junction held 5 bases outside the gene matches. The DNA of the CDR3 is TGTGCCAGCAGCTTGGGCCAGCGGGGGCGCCAAGAGACCCAGTACTTC. This sequence encodes CASSLGQRGRQETQYF.

The gene calls are TRBV27 and TRBJ2-5; 10 nucleotides match TRBD2. The germline gives CDR1 MNHEY, CDR2 SMNVEV (reference sequence). The CDR3 is 20 amino acids. Germline trimming cut 4 bases from V and 5 bases from J; bases unmatched to any gene: 22. The CDR3 region has the DNA TGTGCCAGCAGTTCCCCGGGCTTGGCCAGCGGGAGGGCCGTTCCTGAGACCCAGTACTTC. It translates to CASSSPGLASGRAVPETQYF.

There are many counts of this clonotype. The rearrangement joins TRBV28 to TRBJ1-2, with a possible D match to TRBD1 (5 bases). Germline V lookup: CDR1 MDHEN, CDR2 SYDVKM. This CDR3 comprises 16 residues. The germline V and J ends were trimmed by 2 bases and 8 bases, with 21 bases remaining between them. In DNA form, the CDR3 reads TGTGCCAGCAGTTTAGAGTTGGGGGGTCTGTTAAGGGGCTACACCTTC. Translated: CASSLELGGLLRGYTF.

This clonotype was counted at least ten times. J is TRBJ1-2 and V is TRBV20-1; no definite D call. Germline CDR1 reads DFQATT; CDR2 reads SNEGSKA (reference sequence). The length of the CDR3 is 11 residues. Trimming cost V 1 base and J 7 bases, with 7 bases left between them. The CDR3 region is CSARVRFGYTF. The CDR3, as DNA: TGCAGTGCTAGAGTTAGATTTGGCTACACCTTC.

This clonotype was counted at least ten times. The chain combines TRBV28 with TRBJ2-7; TRBD1 matches at 7 bases. With 6 bases clipped from V and 7 bases from J, the junction kept 12 bases outside the gene matches. CDR3 length equals 14 residues. Germline lookup yields CDR1 MDHEN and CDR2 SYDVKM. The CDR3 coding sequence is TGTGCCAGCAGCCCTCCAGGACAGGCGTTGGAGCAGTACTTC. Translated, it gives CASSPPGQALEQYF. The whole variable domain, remainder taken from reference TRBV28 and TRBJ2-7, is DVKVTQSSRYLVKRTGEKVFLECVQDMDHENMFWYRQDPGLGLRLIYFSYDVKMKEKGDIPEGYSVSREKKERFSLILESASTNQTSMYLCASSPPGQALEQYFGPGTRLTVT.

This clonotype was counted ten times or more. V is TRBV27 and J is TRBJ2-7, with D possibly matching TRBD2 (6 bases). V lost 8 bases to trimming and J lost 1 base, with 9 bases between them. The CDR3 is 12 residues long. Germline CDR1 and CDR2: MNHEY and SMNVEV (reference sequence). The CDR3: CASGTPSYEQYF. DNA for the CDR3: TGTGCCAGCGGGACTCCTTCCTACGAGCAGTACTTC.

With regard to this clonotype: An end of the junction differs from the germline gene, which may be a read error. This chain uses TRBV15 with TRBJ1-1; D might be TRBD1 (6 bases). Germline assignment: CDR1 LNHNV and CDR2 YYDKDF (reference sequence). The CDR3 is 19 residues long. The CDR3 region is CVTSREAVGAGGGNTEAFF. The CDR3 DNA reads as TGTGTCACCAGCAGAGAAGCGGTGGGGGCAGGAGGGGGGAACACTGAAGCTTTCTTT. Combining the CDR3 with reference TRBV15 and TRBJ1-1 gives the whole variable domain DAMVIQNPRYQVTQFGKPVTLSCSQTLNHNVMYWYQQKSSQAPKLLFHYYDKDFNNEADTPDNFQSRRPNTSFCFLDIRSPGLGDTAMYLCVTSREAVGAGGGNTEAFFGQGTRLTVV.

There are many counts of this clonotype. The chain is built from TRBV27 and TRBJ1-6; weak D call: TRBD1 (6 bases). V was trimmed by 2 bases and J by 14 bases, leaving 16 bases between them. The germline V gene encodes CDR1 MNHEY and CDR2 SMNVEV (reference sequence). The CDR3 covers 14 residues. CDR3: CASSLIQGGDSLHF. As DNA, the CDR3 is TGTGCCAGCAGTTTAATACAGGGTGGTGATTCCCTCCACTTT.

This clonotype was counted ten times or more. This CDR3 is CATSRGGAGETQYF. The CDR3 coding sequence is TGTGCCACCAGCAGAGGAGGGGCGGGAGAGACCCAGTACTTC. This chain links TRBV15 with TRBJ2-5; D may match TRBD1 or TRBD2 (5 bases each). CDR3 length: 14 residues. The germline gives CDR1 LNHNV, CDR2 YYDKDF (reference sequence). Trimming removed 1 base from V and 4 bases from J, with 10 bases in between.

To note about this clonotype: A much more abundant neighbour one base away suggests this may be a read error. Lacking the conserved final phenylalanine or tryptophan, this CDR3 likely reflects a read error. CDR3 amino acids: CASRVGSGNTIYL. The CDR3 DNA reads TGTGCCAGCAGAGTAGGCTCTGGAAACACCATATATTTG. The rearrangement joins TRBV28 to TRBJ1-3, with D unresolved. The germline V gene encodes CDR1 MDHEN and CDR2 SYDVKM. V was trimmed by 6 bases and J by 0 bases, leaving 6 bases between them. This CDR3 spans 13 amino acids.

The gene calls are TRBV7-8 and TRBJ2-7; D tentatively fits TRBD1 or TRBD2 (5 bases each). Germline CDR1 SGHVS, CDR2 FQNEAQ. The CDR3 runs to 18 residues. The V end was cut by 1 base, the J end by 0 bases, with 19 bases between. CDR3 sequence (DNA): TGTGCCAGCAGCTTAGTGGGGCTAAGCGGCAGCCCCTCCTACGAGCAGTACTTC. Encoded protein: CASSLVGLSGSPSYEQYF.

This clonotype was recorded at least ten times. This chain uses TRBV6-1 with TRBJ2-7, with D tentatively TRBD1 (6 bases). The germline V gene has CDR1 MNHNS and CDR2 SASEGT. The V gene lost 2 bases and the J gene lost 2 bases, with 13 bases spanning the gap. This CDR3 has 15 amino acids. The CDR3 coding sequence is TGTGCCAGCAGTGAATCAACAGGGACGACCTACGAGCAGTACTTC. It encodes CASSESTGTTYEQYF.

This clonotype was seen repeatedly, ten times or more. The CDR3 region is CSAMGHLNTEAFF. In DNA, the CDR3 is TGCAGTGCTATGGGACATCTGAACACTGAAGCTTTCTTT. The J gene is TRBJ1-1, the V gene TRBV20-1; perhaps TRBD1 as D (6 bases). The germline CDR1 and CDR2 sequences are DFQATT and SNEGSKA (reference sequence). V lost 4 bases to trimming and J lost 0 bases, with 9 bases between them. CDR3 length equals 13 residues.

Many counts were recorded for this clonotype. The J gene is TRBJ2-7, the V gene TRBV12-3 or TRBV12-4; tentatively, D is TRBD1 (6 bases). Trimming cost V 5 bases and J 2 bases, with 10 bases left between them. This CDR3 contains 13 residues. CDR3 in DNA: TGTGCCAGCAGTACCCGGACAGCCTACGAGCAGTACTTC. This codes for CASSTRTAYEQYF.

The chain carries TRBV19 and TRBJ2-5, with D maybe TRBD2 (5 bases). The CDR3 spans 14 residues. Germline V lookup: CDR1 LNHDA, CDR2 SQIVND (reference sequence). Trimming removed 3 bases at V and 3 bases at J, with 11 bases between. CDR3 loop: CASSILAREETQYF. CDR3 nucleotide sequence: TGTGCCAGTAGTATTCTAGCCCGGGAAGAGACCCAGTACTTC.

This clonotype was counted many times. The chain has TRBV28 and TRBJ2-7; 10 positions agree with TRBD1. This CDR3 has 18 residues. From germline, CDR1 is MDHEN and CDR2 SYDVKM. V shed 5 bases, J shed 4 bases, and the junction held 17 bases outside the gene matches. The CDR3 here is CASSAPTTGQGIPYEQYF. CDR3 nucleotide sequence: TGTGCCAGCAGTGCCCCGACCACGGGACAGGGGATCCCTTACGAGCAGTACTTC.

At least ten counts were recorded for this clonotype. The chain carries TRBV20-1 and TRBJ2-5; a weak D match, TRBD2 (6 bases). CDR3 length: 16 residues. V was pared by 0 bases and J by 5 bases, with 19 bases between. The germline V gene encodes CDR1 DFQATT and CDR2 SNEGSKA (reference sequence). The CDR3 DNA follows: TGCAGTGCTAGAGAAGAGCGTCAGGAGGGTGGCGAGACCCAGTACTTC. Translation: CSAREERQEGGETQYF.

This clonotype occurred a few times. The chain is built from TRBV5-1 and TRBJ2-5; weak D call: TRBD2 (5 bases). The V end lost 1 base, the J end lost 7 bases, and 11 bases lay between the germline ends. The CDR3 runs to 13 residues. CDR1 SGHRS and CDR2 YFSETQ come from the germline V gene. CDR3 in DNA: TGCGCCAGCAGCTTGTCCCGGGGTGTGACCCAGTACTTC. Protein sequence: CASSLSRGVTQYF.

The rearrangement uses TRBV20-1 and TRBJ2-2; the D gene is possibly TRBD2 (6 bases). The CDR3 consists of 17 residues. V lost 1 base and J 5 bases, leaving 20 bases between the germline ends. The germline gives CDR1 DFQATT, CDR2 SNEGSKA (reference sequence). CDR3: CSARVPRRGSRTGELFF. CDR3 coding DNA: TGCAGTGCTAGAGTCCCCCGGCGGGGTTCGAGGACCGGGGAGCTGTTTTTT.